The T cell receptor beta chain under discussion was sequenced for a study of blood T cells in healthy people across ages. CDR3 size: 15 residues. The J segment lost 4 bases and the V segment lost 6 bases, leaving 4 bases of the junction unmatched. Concerning this clonotype: Its specificity is not known.

A second PCR of roughly 7 to 11 cycles used a sample-barcoded 5' primer and a J-beta primer mix. TCRdb re-analysed the 5' RACE reads in MiXCR, keeping a single row per CDR3 protein. The sample lists approximately 800,000 distinct CDR3 sequences; roughly 50% were seen once. Study-wide points: Naive T cell percentage showed a strong correlation with the diversity of TCR beta. Among long-lived donors, naive CD4+ cells were more numerous and diversity higher than in aged donors. Investigators treated diversity estimates from one million T cells as underestimates.

The TCR sequence derives from a man in his forties in good health. Sequencing used blood. The V and J genes are TRBV12-3 or TRBV12-4 and TRBJ2-3; TRBD2 aligns across 13 bases. The CDR3 DNA reads TGTGCCAGCAGGGGCACTAGCGGGGGGGCAGATACGCAGTATTTT. Amino acid sequence: CASRGTSGGADTQYF.